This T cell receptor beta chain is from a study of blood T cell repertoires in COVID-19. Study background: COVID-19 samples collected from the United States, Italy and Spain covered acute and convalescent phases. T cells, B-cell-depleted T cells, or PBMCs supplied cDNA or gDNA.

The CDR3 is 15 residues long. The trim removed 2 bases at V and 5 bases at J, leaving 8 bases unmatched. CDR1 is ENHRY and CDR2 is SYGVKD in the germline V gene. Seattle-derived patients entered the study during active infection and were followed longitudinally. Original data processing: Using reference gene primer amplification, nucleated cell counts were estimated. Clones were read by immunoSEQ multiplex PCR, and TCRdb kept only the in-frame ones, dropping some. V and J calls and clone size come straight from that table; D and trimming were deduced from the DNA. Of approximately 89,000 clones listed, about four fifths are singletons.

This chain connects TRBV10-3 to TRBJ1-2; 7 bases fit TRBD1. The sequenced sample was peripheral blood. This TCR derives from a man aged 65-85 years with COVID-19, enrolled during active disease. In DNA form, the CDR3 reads TGTGCCATCAGTGAGATCGGGACAGCGCCGTATGGCTACACCTTC. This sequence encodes CAISEIGTAPYGYTF.